A selection of T cell receptor beta chains follows, all from one sample in a study of shared clonotypes between healthy human individuals. Only in-frame clones appear in the TCRdb table, and some are missing; sequencing was by immunoSEQ multiplex PCR. The table has 1,500,000 or so clones, around 98.5% seen once; the top ten hold about 0.34%. The material sequenced was naive CD4+ T cells sorted from blood. Receptor source: a man in his thirties or forties in good health. Each CDR3 is given with its conserved first and last residue. Each record gives: D gene, V gene, J gene, clone size, CDR3 protein, CDR3 DNA. A D gene is named only where the DNA matches it firmly. The size of a clone is reported for some rows only, either as once, few or many, or as a class for expanded clones.

D gene: TRBD1
V gene: TRBV2
J gene: TRBJ1-1
clone size: NA
CDR3 protein: CAISEYRGNTEAFF
CDR3 DNA: TGTGCCATCAGCGAATACAGGGGGAACACTGAAGCTTTCTTT

D gene: NA
V gene: TRBV2
J gene: TRBJ2-1
clone size: NA
CDR3 protein: CASSSRLGSSYNEQFF
CDR3 DNA: TGTGCCAGCAGTTCTCGACTGGGGAGCTCCTACAATGAGCAGTTCTTC

D gene: TRBD1
V gene: TRBV7-2
J gene: TRBJ2-3
clone size: NA
CDR3 protein: CASSSQGGHTDTQYF
CDR3 DNA: TGTGCCAGCAGCTCACAGGGGGGCCACACAGATACGCAGTATTTT

D gene: TRBD2
V gene: TRBV5-1
J gene: TRBJ2-7
clone size: NA
CDR3 protein: CASSYWWSSGVRSSYEQYF
CDR3 DNA: TGCGCCAGCAGTTATTGGTGGTCTAGCGGGGTACGGAGCTCCTACGAGCAGTACTTC

D gene: TRBD1
V gene: TRBV2
J gene: TRBJ1-5
clone size: once
CDR3 protein: CASSDPQGAVNQPQHF
CDR3 DNA: TGTGCCAGCAGTGACCCGCAGGGGGCGGTCAATCAGCCCCAGCATTTT

D gene: NA
V gene: TRBV6-5
J gene: TRBJ1-2
clone size: NA
CDR3 protein: CASSYNRQNYGYTF
CDR3 DNA: TGTGCCAGCAGTTACAACCGACAGAACTATGGCTACACCTTC

D gene: NA
V gene: TRBV10-1
J gene: TRBJ2-5
clone size: once
CDR3 protein: CASSESNVPGLETQYF
CDR3 DNA: TGCGCCAGCAGTGAGTCGAATGTTCCGGGGTTGGAGACCCAGTACTTC

D gene: NA
V gene: TRBV5-4
J gene: TRBJ1-4
clone size: NA
CDR3 protein: CASSLGGAINEKLFF
CDR3 DNA: TGTGCCAGCAGCTTGGGGGGGGCCATTAATGAAAAACTGTTTTTT

D gene: TRBD2
V gene: TRBV5-6
J gene: TRBJ2-3
clone size: NA
CDR3 protein: CASSLGAGSTDTQYF
CDR3 DNA: TGTGCCAGCAGCTTGGGAGCGGGAAGCACAGATACGCAGTATTTT

D gene: TRBD2
V gene: TRBV7-8
J gene: TRBJ2-3
clone size: NA
CDR3 protein: CASSLAGIAGGRTDTQYF
CDR3 DNA: TGTGCCAGCAGCTTAGCCGGGATAGCGGGAGGAAGGACAGATACGCAGTATTTT

D gene: NA
V gene: TRBV5-5
J gene: TRBJ2-7
clone size: NA
CDR3 protein: CASSLTLALSSYEQYF
CDR3 DNA: TGTGCCAGCAGCTTGACCTTGGCTCTAAGCTCCTACGAGCAGTACTTC

D gene: TRBD1
V gene: TRBV5-1
J gene: TRBJ1-1
clone size: NA
CDR3 protein: CASSYSGTGGFTEAFF
CDR3 DNA: TGCGCCAGCAGTTACTCCGGGACAGGGGGCTTCACTGAAGCTTTCTTT

D gene: NA
V gene: TRBV7-2
J gene: TRBJ1-2
clone size: NA
CDR3 protein: CASSRGGQGNGDYGYTF
CDR3 DNA: TGTGCCAGCAGCCGAGGAGGGCAGGGGAACGGGGACTATGGCTACACCTTC

D gene: TRBD2
V gene: TRBV7-6
J gene: TRBJ2-1
clone size: NA
CDR3 protein: CASSFLSGSSDYNEQFF
CDR3 DNA: TGTGCCAGCAGCTTCCTTAGCGGGAGTAGTGATTACAATGAGCAGTTCTTC

D gene: TRBD1
V gene: TRBV29-1
J gene: TRBJ2-4
clone size: once
CDR3 protein: CSVEYSGGSDIQYF
CDR3 DNA: TGCAGCGTTGAATATTCAGGGGGCTCGGACATTCAGTACTTC

D gene: NA
V gene: TRBV25-1
J gene: TRBJ1-4
clone size: NA
CDR3 protein: CASREGNRNEKLFF
CDR3 DNA: TGTGCCAGCAGGGAGGGAAACAGGAATGAAAAACTGTTTTTT

D gene: TRBD2
V gene: TRBV30
J gene: TRBJ2-1
clone size: NA
CDR3 protein: CAWGLAGGFSYNEQFF
CDR3 DNA: TGTGCCTGGGGACTAGCGGGAGGATTCTCCTACAATGAGCAGTTCTTC

D gene: NA
V gene: TRBV7-3
J gene: TRBJ1-1
clone size: NA
CDR3 protein: CASSRRGNTEAFF
CDR3 DNA: TGTGCCAGCAGCCGAAGGGGGAACACTGAAGCTTTCTTT

D gene: NA
V gene: TRBV18
J gene: TRBJ2-7
clone size: once
CDR3 protein: CASSPPNRDFTYEQYF
CDR3 DNA: TGTGCCAGCTCACCACCCAACCGGGACTTTACCTACGAGCAGTACTTC

D gene: TRBD2
V gene: TRBV10-3
J gene: TRBJ2-2
clone size: NA
CDR3 protein: CAINRAGAFGELFF
CDR3 DNA: TGTGCCATCAATCGGGCGGGAGCTTTCGGGGAGCTGTTTTTT

D gene: NA
V gene: TRBV19
J gene: TRBJ1-3
clone size: NA
CDR3 protein: CASSISAGSSGNTIYF
CDR3 DNA: TGTGCCAGTAGTATATCTGCAGGGAGCTCTGGAAACACCATATATTTT

D gene: TRBD1
V gene: TRBV5-1
J gene: TRBJ1-2
clone size: NA
CDR3 protein: CASSSETGVDYGYTF
CDR3 DNA: TGCGCCAGCAGCTCCGAAACAGGGGTTGACTATGGCTACACCTTC

D gene: NA
V gene: TRBV28
J gene: TRBJ2-5
clone size: NA
CDR3 protein: CASSLPGETQYF
CDR3 DNA: TGTGCCAGCAGTTTACCTGGGGAGACCCAGTACTTC

D gene: NA
V gene: TRBV10-3
J gene: TRBJ1-1
clone size: NA
CDR3 protein: CAISARTGPRGTEAFF
CDR3 DNA: TGTGCCATCAGTGCGCGTACAGGGCCCCGCGGCACTGAAGCTTTCTTT

D gene: TRBD2
V gene: TRBV9
J gene: TRBJ2-1
clone size: NA
CDR3 protein: CASSTGGGLAGVVYNEQFF
CDR3 DNA: TGTGCCAGCAGCACCGGAGGGGGACTAGCGGGCGTCGTCTACAATGAGCAGTTCTTC

D gene: NA
V gene: TRBV19
J gene: TRBJ2-3
clone size: NA
CDR3 protein: CASSFSSGSTDTQYF
CDR3 DNA: TGTGCCAGTAGTTTCTCGAGCGGGAGCACAGATACGCAGTATTTT

D gene: TRBD1
V gene: TRBV6-1
J gene: TRBJ2-2
clone size: NA
CDR3 protein: CASNRDRGGTGELFF
CDR3 DNA: TGTGCCAGTAACCGGGACAGGGGTGGAACCGGGGAGCTGTTTTTT

D gene: NA
V gene: TRBV7-9
J gene: TRBJ2-7
clone size: once
CDR3 protein: CASYTIRGTGSYEQYF
CDR3 DNA: TGTGCCAGTTATACCATCCGAGGGACGGGTTCCTACGAGCAGTACTTC

D gene: TRBD2
V gene: TRBV5-4
J gene: TRBJ2-1
clone size: NA
CDR3 protein: CASSLFKREIEQFF
CDR3 DNA: TGTGCCAGCAGCTTGTTTAAGCGGGAGATTGAGCAGTTCTTC

D gene: NA
V gene: TRBV28
J gene: TRBJ2-3
clone size: NA
CDR3 protein: CASSLRQFADTQYF
CDR3 DNA: TGTGCCAGCAGTTTGCGACAGTTCGCAGATACGCAGTATTTT

D gene: TRBD1
V gene: TRBV6-5
J gene: TRBJ1-2
clone size: NA
CDR3 protein: CASSTGGGYTF
CDR3 DNA: TGTGCCAGCAGTACAGGGGGAGGCTACACCTTC

D gene: TRBD1
V gene: TRBV11-3
J gene: TRBJ1-1
clone size: NA
CDR3 protein: CASSLQGEYTEAFF
CDR3 DNA: TGTGCCAGCAGCTTGCAGGGGGAATACACTGAAGCTTTCTTT

D gene: NA
V gene: TRBV29-1
J gene: TRBJ2-7
clone size: NA
CDR3 protein: CSVETDTYEQYF
CDR3 DNA: TGCAGCGTTGAAACAGACACCTACGAGCAGTACTTC

D gene: NA
V gene: TRBV5-1
J gene: TRBJ1-2
clone size: NA
CDR3 protein: CASSFLDTEAGYTF
CDR3 DNA: TGCGCCAGCAGCTTCCTCGACACGGAAGCGGGCTACACCTTC

D gene: NA
V gene: TRBV30
J gene: TRBJ2-2
clone size: NA
CDR3 protein: CAWSVTNTGELFF
CDR3 DNA: TGTGCCTGGAGTGTAACCAACACCGGGGAGCTGTTTTTT

D gene: NA
V gene: TRBV5-4
J gene: TRBJ1-4
clone size: NA
CDR3 protein: CASSLNPGVEKLFF
CDR3 DNA: TGTGCCAGCTCCTTAAACCCGGGGGTTGAAAAACTGTTTTTT

D gene: NA
V gene: TRBV27
J gene: TRBJ1-5
clone size: NA
CDR3 protein: CASSPGGSGQPQHF
CDR3 DNA: TGTGCCAGCAGCCCTGGGGGGTCCGGGCAGCCCCAGCATTTT

D gene: TRBD1
V gene: TRBV10-2
J gene: TRBJ2-7
clone size: once
CDR3 protein: CASSPQGVPYEQYF
CDR3 DNA: TGCGCCAGCAGTCCCCAGGGGGTCCCCTACGAGCAGTACTTC

D gene: NA
V gene: TRBV2
J gene: TRBJ2-7
clone size: NA
CDR3 protein: CASSGDGYEQYF
CDR3 DNA: TGTGCCAGCAGTGGGGACGGCTACGAGCAGTACTTC

D gene: NA
V gene: TRBV6-1
J gene: TRBJ2-5
clone size: NA
CDR3 protein: CASSATWDTQETQYF
CDR3 DNA: TGTGCCAGCAGTGCAACGTGGGACACCCAAGAGACCCAGTACTTC

D gene: TRBD2
V gene: TRBV9
J gene: TRBJ2-6
clone size: NA
CDR3 protein: CASSVASGTEGANVLTF
CDR3 DNA: TGTGCCAGCAGCGTAGCCAGCGGGACTGAGGGGGCCAACGTCCTGACTTTC

D gene: TRBD1
V gene: TRBV2
J gene: TRBJ2-5
clone size: NA
CDR3 protein: CASRTGLGETQYF
CDR3 DNA: TGTGCCAGTCGGACAGGGTTGGGAGAGACCCAGTACTTC

D gene: NA
V gene: TRBV6-1
J gene: TRBJ2-7
clone size: NA
CDR3 protein: CASSEVTYNYEQYF
CDR3 DNA: TGTGCCAGCAGTGAAGTCACTTACAACTACGAGCAGTACTTC